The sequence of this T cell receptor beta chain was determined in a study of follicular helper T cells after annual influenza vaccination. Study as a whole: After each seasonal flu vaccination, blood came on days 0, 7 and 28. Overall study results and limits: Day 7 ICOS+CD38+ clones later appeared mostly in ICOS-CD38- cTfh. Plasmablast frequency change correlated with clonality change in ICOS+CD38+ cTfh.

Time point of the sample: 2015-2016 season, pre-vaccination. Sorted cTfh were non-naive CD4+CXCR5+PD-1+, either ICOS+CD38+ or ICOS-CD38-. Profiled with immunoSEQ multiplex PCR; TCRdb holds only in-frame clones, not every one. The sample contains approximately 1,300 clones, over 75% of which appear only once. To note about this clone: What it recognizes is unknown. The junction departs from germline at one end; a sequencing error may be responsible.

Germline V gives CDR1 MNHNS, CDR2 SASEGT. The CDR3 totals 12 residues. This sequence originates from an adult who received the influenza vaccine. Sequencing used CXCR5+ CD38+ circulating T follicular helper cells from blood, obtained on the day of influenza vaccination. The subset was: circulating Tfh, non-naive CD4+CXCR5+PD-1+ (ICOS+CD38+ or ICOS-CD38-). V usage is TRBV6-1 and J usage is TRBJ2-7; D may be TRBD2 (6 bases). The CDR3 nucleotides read TGTGCCAGCGGACGGGGGACCGAGCCCGCGGGCTTC. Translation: CASGRGTEPAGF.